Below, 26 T cell receptor beta chains from the same sample are listed, as sequenced in a study of CD8+ T cells in alopecia areata (dated by TCRdb to the late 2010s). Library generation was performed with the immunoSEQ multiplex PCR assay. RNA was extracted from all samples and reverse transcribed into cDNA, which served as template for TCR sequencing. This is the immuneACCESS table as TCRdb keeps it, with only in-frame sequences that have V and J called. A part of the clones is gone; compared with another copy, unresolved V genes explain less than half, and the rest is unexplained. This sample has around 86,000 clones in its table, and approximately 70% of those were observed once. Of the sample, around 16% falls within the top ten clones. The treatment or condition label, read with the paper, signifies: oral pan-JAK inhibitor, 5-10 mg twice daily. Sequenced here: CD8+ T cells sorted from blood, sampled around week 44, from a patient treated with tofacitinib. The receptor source for this set is a human donor with alopecia areata.

V usage is TRBV5-4 and J usage is TRBJ2-7, with TRBD1 matching 7 bases. Germline V gene data show CDR1 as SGHNT and CDR2 as YYREEE (reference sequence). There are 14 residues in the CDR3. Trimming at V came to 4 bases and at J to 2 bases, leaving 6 bases not matched to a gene. The CDR3 DNA reads as TGTGCCAGCAGCAAGGACAGGTCAACCTACGAGCAGTACTTC. Protein product: CASSKDRSTYEQYF. Combining the CDR3 with reference TRBV5-4 and TRBJ2-7 gives the whole variable domain ETGVTQSPTHLIKTRGQQVTLRCSSQSGHNTVSWYQQALGQGPQFIFQYYREEENGRGNFPPRFSGLQFPNYSSELNVNALELDDSALYLCASSKDRSTYEQYFGPGTRLTVT.

CDR3 residues: CASSLSGGASGDTQYF. For the CDR3, the DNA is TGTGCCAGCAGCCTTAGCGGGGGGGCCTCGGGCGATACGCAGTATTTT. The chain is built from TRBV9 and TRBJ2-3, with 11 bases fitting TRBD2. CDR3 length: 16 amino acids. Trimming took 4 bases from V and 6 from J; bases not matched to a gene: 10. Germline CDR1 SGDLS, CDR2 YYNGEE. Variable domain in full (rest from reference TRBV9 and TRBJ2-3): DSGVTQTPKHLITATGQRVTLRCSPRSGDLSVYWYQQSLDQGLQFLIQYYNGEERAKGNILERFSAQQFPDLHSELNLSSLELGDSALYFCASSLSGGASGDTQYFGPGTRLTVL.

This clone was seen only a few times. The V call is TRBV2, the J call TRBJ2-3, with TRBD1 identical over 7 bases. The CDR3 has 15 amino acids. V gave up 6 bases and J gave up 3 bases; unmatched junction bases: 9. Germline CDR1 is SNHLY and CDR2 is FYNNEI. The CDR3 protein is CASSEITGETDTQYF. As DNA, the CDR3 is TGTGCCAGCAGCGAAATTACAGGGGAAACAGATACGCAGTATTTT.

The chain has TRBV23-1 and TRBJ1-5, with D possibly being TRBD1 (5 bases). TRBV23-1 is designated an ORF whose function remains uncertain. This CDR3 contains 17 residues. Between the trimmed V and J ends, which lost 2 bases and 5 bases, there was a span of 19 bases. In nucleotides, the CDR3 is TGCGCCAGCAGTCAAAGGGGTTTCATGAAGGGTTATCAGCCCCAGCATTTT. It is translated as CASSQRGFMKGYQPQHF.

A single count supports this clone. V is TRBV7-9 and J is TRBJ2-1; maybe TRBD2 (5 bases). Trimming took off 5 bases at V and 8 bases at J, with 10 bases between the two ends. Germline CDR1 reads SEHNR; CDR2 reads FQNEAQ (reference sequence). This CDR3 has 12 amino acids. The CDR3 coding sequence is TGTGCCAGCAGCGGGGAAGCGGATGAGCAGTTCTTC. This gives the protein CASSGEADEQFF.

The chain has TRBV27 and TRBJ2-1; 9 nucleotides match TRBD2. CDR3 size: 13 residues. Germline V gives CDR1 MNHEY, CDR2 SMNVEV (reference sequence). V lost 7 bases to trimming and J lost 5 bases; unmatched junction nucleotides: 3. For the CDR3, the DNA is TGTGCCAGCATGGGCGGGGGGGACAATGAGCAGTTCTTC. This encodes CASMGGGDNEQFF.

V and J are TRBV2 and TRBJ2-1; 12 nucleotides match TRBD1. V was pared by 8 bases and J by 10 bases, with 9 bases of the junction left unmatched. Per the germline V gene, CDR1 is SNHLY and CDR2 is FYNNEI. CDR3 length equals 14 residues. In DNA form, the CDR3 reads TGTGCCAGCCACCCGGGACAGGGGGCACAGGAGCAGTTCTTC. Protein product: CASHPGQGAQEQFF.

In the case of this clone: The junction does not match germline at one end; this may be a read error. This specimen includes other DNA sequences encoding the same CDR3. This chain links TRBV29-1 with TRBJ2-7; D not certain. Germline CDR1 SQVTM, CDR2 ANQGSEA. This CDR3 region has 13 residues. In DNA form, the CDR3 reads TGCAGCGTTGGATCCACAGAGTCCTACGAACAGTACTTC. Its translation is CSVGSTESYEQYF.

This clone was seen more than once but under ten times. J is TRBJ2-7 and V is TRBV5-4; TRBD1 matches at 7 bases. The junction had 4 bases not matched to a gene; V was cut back by 0 bases and J by 4 bases. The CDR3 is made up of 14 amino acids. Germline CDR1 reads SGHNT; CDR2 reads YYREEE (reference sequence). CDR3 sequence: CASSLGTGAYEQYF. As DNA, the CDR3 is TGTGCCAGCAGCTTGGGGACAGGAGCATACGAGCAGTACTTC.

This rearrangement joins TRBV27 to TRBJ2-1; 7 nucleotides align to TRBD1. Germline V gene lookup returns CDR1 MNHEY and CDR2 SMNVEV (reference sequence). The CDR3 spans 16 residues. V lost 3 bases and J lost 4; bases outside the gene matches: 9. CDR3: CASSFTQGQPYNEQFF. CDR3 nucleotide sequence: TGTGCCAGCAGTTTCACACAGGGACAGCCTTACAATGAGCAGTTCTTC.

V is TRBV6-1 and J is TRBJ1-1; 8 bases are shared with TRBD1. The V gene end was trimmed by 3 bases and the J gene end by 11 bases; junction bases not matched to a gene: 5. Germline CDR1 MNHNS, CDR2 SASEGT. The CDR3 is made up of 12 amino acids. The CDR3 DNA is TGTGCCAGCAGTGACCTGGACAGGGAGGCTTTCTTT. Protein product: CASSDLDREAFF.

Worth noting for this clone: A far larger clone lies a single base away; this is likely a read error. The chain joins TRBV5-1 to TRBJ2-7; D perhaps matches TRBD2 (5 bases). The CDR3 totals 13 residues. Germline lookup yields CDR1 SGHRS and CDR2 YFSETQ. Between the trimmed V and J ends, which lost 0 bases and 5 bases, there was a span of 9 bases. The CDR3 nucleotides are TGCGCCAGCAGCTTGGTCCCGAGGGACGAGCAGTACTTC. Amino acids: CASSLVPRDEQYF.

V gene TRBV9 combines with J gene TRBJ1-2; tentative D call: TRBD1 (5 bases). This CDR3 has 13 residues. V gave up 3 bases and J gave up 5 bases, with 11 bases separating them. Germline V gives CDR1 SGDLS, CDR2 YYNGEE. CDR3 DNA: TGTGCCAGCAGCGATAGACAGACTTATGGCTACACCTTC. It translates to CASSDRQTYGYTF.

The chain is built from TRBV7-9 and TRBJ2-1, with 9 nucleotides matching TRBD2. This CDR3 has 13 amino acids. V trimming: 8 bases; J trimming: 8 bases; junction bases outside the gene matches: 7. Germline V gives CDR1 SEHNR, CDR2 FQNEAQ (reference sequence). CDR3: CASGSGGVDEQFF. CDR3 nucleotide sequence: TGTGCCAGCGGTAGCGGGGGAGTAGATGAGCAGTTCTTC.

This clone occurred once. J is TRBJ1-1 and V is TRBV27, with 10 bases matching TRBD1. J gave up 3 bases and V 6 bases, and 7 bases lay outside the gene matches. The germline V gene has CDR1 MNHEY and CDR2 SMNVEV (reference sequence). The CDR3 loop spans 15 amino acids. The CDR3 sequence is CASSLRQGAYTEAFF. The CDR3 DNA reads as TGTGCCAGCAGCCTCCGACAGGGGGCTTACACTGAAGCTTTCTTT.

The CDR3 bases are TGTGCCAGTAGTGAGGGCAGCGCCGAGCAGTACTTC. Its translation: CASSEGSAEQYF. The chain has TRBV19 and TRBJ2-7, with D perhaps matching TRBD2 (5 bases). CDR3 length: 12 amino acids. Trimming stripped 5 bases from V and 6 bases from J, with 11 bases between. Germline assignment: CDR1 LNHDA and CDR2 SQIVND (reference sequence).

The rearrangement links TRBV7-3 to TRBJ2-1; 7 bases line up with TRBD2. This CDR3 has 15 amino acids. V was pared by 5 bases and J by 8 bases, with 12 bases of the junction left unmatched. The germline V gene has CDR1 SGHTA and CDR2 FQGTGA. The CDR3 DNA follows: TGTGCCAGCAGCCTCCGGGGGACTACCCCCGATGAGCAGTTCTTC. Its translation is CASSLRGTTPDEQFF.

The V and J genes are TRBV5-1 and TRBJ2-1; 10 bases fit TRBD2. The germline V gene has CDR1 SGHRS and CDR2 YFSETQ. Germline trimming cut 3 bases from V and 4 bases from J; bases unmatched to any gene: 16. The CDR3 is 19 residues long. The CDR3 DNA is TGCGCCAGCAGCTCCAGAGGAGCGGGGGGGCTTCTCTCATACAATGAGCAGTTCTTC. Its protein is CASSSRGAGGLLSYNEQFF. Full variable domain (rest looked up from reference TRBV5-1 and TRBJ2-1): KAGVTQTPRYLIKTRGQQVTLSCSPISGHRSVSWYQQTPGQGLQFLFEYFSETQRNKGNFPGRFSGRQFSNSRSEMNVSTLELGDSALYLCASSSRGAGGLLSYNEQFFGPGTRLTVL.

The J gene is TRBJ2-7, the V gene TRBV10-3, with 9 nucleotides matching TRBD2. The germline gives CDR1 ENHRY, CDR2 SYGVKD. Unmatched junction bases numbered 12, after V lost 2 bases and J lost 1 base. The CDR3 is 18 amino acids. The CDR3 region has the DNA TGTGCCATCAGTGAGCCGGGATTAGCGGGGGCCTCGTCCTACGAGCAGTACTTC. Translated, it gives CAISEPGLAGASSYEQYF.

This rearrangement joins TRBV19 to TRBJ2-2; D perhaps matches TRBD2 (7 bases). The CDR3 is 15 residues long. Trimming pared 7 bases from V and 4 bases from J, leaving 16 bases between. Germline CDR1 and CDR2: LNHDA and SQIVND (reference sequence). The chain's CDR3 is CASTPWGGRTGELFF. The CDR3 nucleotides read TGTGCCAGTACCCCATGGGGGGGGCGCACCGGGGAGCTGTTTTTT.

This clone is termed large (0.1 to 1%). The chain joins TRBV6-5 to TRBJ2-3; perhaps TRBD1 as D (5 bases). Germline V gene lookup returns CDR1 MNHEY and CDR2 SVGAGI. V lost 5 bases and J lost 0, with 12 bases in between. CDR3 length equals 15 residues. CDR3: CASSVQGGSTDTQYF. The CDR3 DNA sequence: TGTGCCAGCAGTGTCCAGGGTGGGAGCACAGATACGCAGTATTTT.

The chain couples TRBV7-6 to TRBJ2-1, with TRBD2 matching over 8 bases. The V gene end was trimmed by 5 bases and the J gene end by 8 bases; junction bases not matched to a gene: 11. Germline V lookup: CDR1 SGHVS, CDR2 FNYEAQ. The CDR3 is 15 amino acids. The CDR3 is CASSPPLGLADEQFF. The DNA of the CDR3 is TGTGCCAGCAGCCCCCCCCTTGGACTAGCCGATGAGCAGTTCTTC. Full variable domain (outside the CDR3, taken from reference TRBV7-6 and TRBJ2-1): GAGVSQSPRYKVTKRGQDVALRCDPISGHVSLYWYRQALGQGPEFLTYFNYEAQQDKSGLPNDRFSAERPEGSISTLTIQRTEQRDSAMYRCASSPPLGLADEQFFGPGTRLTVL.

The genes are TRBV19 and TRBJ1-1, with D hard to call. The germline gives CDR1 LNHDA, CDR2 SQIVND (reference sequence). Trimming removed 6 bases from V and 5 bases from J, with 16 bases in between. The CDR3 runs 14 residues. The CDR3: CASSPERFRTEAFF. CDR3 bases: TGTGCCAGTAGCCCCGAAAGGTTTCGGACTGAAGCTTTCTTT.

This clone was observed once. V usage is TRBV13 and J usage is TRBJ1-1; maybe TRBD1 (5 bases). The CDR3 runs 13 residues. Trimming pared 5 bases from V and 8 bases from J, leaving 15 bases between. Germline CDR1 reads PRHDT; CDR2 reads FYEKMQ (reference sequence). Here the CDR3 DNA reads TGTGCCAGCAGCCATCCCGTGGGGCCCGAAGCTTTCTTT. It encodes CASSHPVGPEAFF.

The V and J genes are TRBV28 and TRBJ2-3; D not resolved. The CDR3 is made up of 11 amino acids. Trimming cost V 6 bases and J 3 bases, with 4 bases left between them. Germline CDR1 and CDR2: MDHEN and SYDVKM. The CDR3: CASSATDTQYF. For the CDR3, the DNA is TGTGCCAGCAGCGCAACAGATACGCAGTATTTT.

This clone appeared a few times. V is TRBV11-2 and J is TRBJ2-1; 7 positions match TRBD1. Germline CDR1 and CDR2: SGHAT and FQNNGV. The CDR3 is made up of 16 amino acids. Trimming removed 1 base from V and 8 bases from J; junction bases left unmatched: 11. The CDR3 DNA reads as TGTGCCAGCAGCTTAGCACTCACCACAGGGGAACATGAGCAGTTCTTC. Translating it yields CASSLALTTGEHEQFF.